Shown below are 3 T cell receptor beta chains from a single sample sequenced in a study of blood T cell repertoires in COVID-19. Assay used: immunoSEQ multiplex PCR; TCRdb lists only in-frame clones, some missing. Among approximately 28,000 clones, roughly 78% were seen once, and the ten largest hold 20% to 25%. The sample was peripheral blood. All receptors derive from a boy aged 2 to 10 with active or convalescent COVID-19.

V and J are TRBV28 and TRBJ1-4, with a tentative D call TRBD1 (5 bases). CDR3 length equals 14 residues. V lost 2 bases, J lost 8 bases, and 12 bases lay in between. Germline loops: CDR1 MDHEN, CDR2 SYDVKM. DNA for the CDR3: TGTGCCAGCAGTTTACAGACAGTAAGAGAAAAACTGTTTTTT. This translates into CASSLQTVREKLFF.

The chain employs TRBV19 and TRBJ2-2, with D tentatively TRBD1 (5 bases). Trimming left V 5 bases short and J 1 base short, with 17 bases between. This CDR3 contains 17 residues. Germline loops: CDR1 LNHDA, CDR2 SQIVND (reference sequence). CDR3 nucleotides: TGTGCCAGTAGTTTCCATAGGGGCGATTTGAACACCGGGGAGCTGTTTTTT. The encoded protein is CASSFHRGDLNTGELFF. The whole variable domain, filled in from reference TRBV19 and TRBJ2-2, reads DGGITQSPKYLFRKEGQNVTLSCEQNLNHDAMYWYRQDPGQGLRLIYYSQIVNDFQKGDIAEGYSVSREKKESFPLTVTSAQKNPTAFYLCASSFHRGDLNTGELFFGEGSRLTVL.

This clone was seen a single time. The rearrangement joins TRBV5-6 to TRBJ2-4; D not certain. Germline CDR1 reads SGHDT; CDR2 reads YYEEEE. V was cut by 2 bases and J by 0 bases, with 3 bases left in between. The CDR3 is made up of 13 amino acids. CDR3 in amino acids: CASSFIAKNIQYF. CDR3 nucleotide sequence: TGTGCCAGCAGCTTCATAGCCAAAAACATTCAGTACTTC.